This T cell receptor (beta chain) is from a study of T-cell memory formation after mild COVID-19. About the study: Largely, TCR clusters stayed within a single donor.

This clonotype has more than one count but fewer than ten. Trimming pared 11 bases from V and 0 bases from J, leaving 17 bases between. The V gene's germline CDR1 is MDHEN and CDR2 SYDVKM. The CDR3 covers 15 residues. MiXCR, run by TCRdb on the 5' RACE reads, gives a single entry per CDR3 protein. Found here are 550,000 to 700,000 distinct CDR3 sequences, 18% of them singletons; the top ten hold 9.5% to 15%. This clonotype originated in an adult woman who had mild COVID-19 (a few samples of this study predate the infection). Cell type and time point are not known. The V call is TRBV28, the J call TRBJ2-4; D tentatively fits TRBD1 or TRBD2 (5 bases each). The sample taken for sequencing was PBMCs or a T cell subset sorted from them (not recorded which). The CDR3 coding sequence is TGTGCCGCTAGAGGGGATATCGTAGCCAAAAACATTCAGTACTTC. Amino acids: CAARGDIVAKNIQYF.